The clone carrying this TCR beta chain occurred a few times. This entry comes from a study of blood T cell repertoires in COVID-19. Study in general: Researchers got acute and convalescent COVID-19 samples from the United States, Italy and Spain. Sample material is recorded as cDNA or gDNA derived from T cells, B-cell-depleted T cells, or PBMCs.

The V gene's germline CDR1 is SQVTM and CDR2 ANQGSEA. The V end lost 3 bases, the J end lost 0 bases, and 15 bases lay between the germline ends. The CDR3 is 15 amino acids. Under the authors' procedure: Counts of nucleated cells, estimated from reference gene primer amplification, were obtained. The table came from immunoSEQ multiplex PCR; TCRdb's copy has only in-frame clones and leaves some out. Clone size and V and J calls were adopted from that table, with D and trimming inferred from the DNA. The sample lists about 150,000 clones, around 81% seen once, with roughly 9% in the top ten. The sequence came from an older woman with active or convalescent COVID-19. The chain uses TRBV29-1 and TRBJ2-7, with D possibly being TRBD1 (5 bases). The source material was peripheral blood. The CDR3 sequence: CSVEGREKSSYEQYF. The DNA of the CDR3 is TGCAGCGTTGAGGGCAGGGAAAAGAGCTCCTACGAGCAGTACTTC.